One and the same sample provided the 6 T cell receptor beta chains below, sequenced in a study of blood T cell repertoires in COVID-19. The data were produced by immunoSEQ multiplex PCR, yet TCRdb's version contains in-frame clones alone and is incomplete. The sample lists roughly 120,000 clones, about four fifths occurring once. The sequencing sample was made of peripheral blood. The origin of the receptors is a woman aged 55-69 years with acute or convalescent COVID-19.

V and J are TRBV5-1 and TRBJ2-3; 13 bases fit TRBD2. CDR1 and CDR2 (germline): SGHRS, YFSETQ. Unmatched junction bases numbered 4, after V lost 4 bases and J lost 2 bases. This CDR3 is built from 16 residues. The CDR3 spells CASSPGTSGDTDTQYF. The CDR3 DNA reads TGCGCCAGCAGCCCTGGGACTAGCGGGGACACAGATACGCAGTATTTT.

This clone was counted only a few times. J is TRBJ1-1 and V is TRBV4-2; 7 bases align to TRBD1. Germline trimming cut 0 bases from V and 3 bases from J; bases unmatched to any gene: 7. CDR1 and CDR2 from the germline V gene are LGHNA and YNFKEQ. The CDR3 has 16 residues. CDR3 amino acids: CASSQDGVQGYTEAFF. CDR3 nucleotides: TGTGCCAGCAGCCAAGACGGGGTACAGGGGTACACTGAAGCTTTCTTT.

The chain carries TRBV11-2 and TRBJ1-1; no clear D. V was shortened by 3 bases and J by 3 bases, with 11 bases between the two germline ends. The CDR3 loop spans 14 amino acids. CDR1 and CDR2 (germline): SGHAT, FQNNGV. The CDR3, as DNA: TGTGCCAGCAGCTTCAGATTGGTGGACACTGAAGCTTTCTTT. This codes for CASSFRLVDTEAFF. Variable domain in full (rest from reference TRBV11-2 and TRBJ1-1): EAGVAQSPRYKIIEKRQSVAFWCNPISGHATLYWYQQILGQGPKLLIQFQNNGVVDDSQLPKDRFSAERLKGVDSTLKIQPAKLEDSAVYLCASSFRLVDTEAFFGQGTRLTVV.

The chain recombines TRBV28 with TRBJ2-3; the D is unclear. This CDR3 contains 18 residues. CDR1 and CDR2 (germline): MDHEN, SYDVKM. V was trimmed by 5 bases and J by 0 bases, leaving 21 bases between them. In nucleotides, the CDR3 is TGTGCCAGCAGTCGAGGTGGGTTGAGCCGTGCTAGCACAGATACGCAGTATTTT. This codes for CASSRGGLSRASTDTQYF.

The V and J genes are TRBV7-6 and TRBJ2-2, with TRBD1 identical over 8 bases. CDR1 and CDR2 (germline): SGHVS, FNYEAQ. V shed 1 base, J shed 6 bases, and the junction held 4 bases outside the gene matches. This CDR3 has 15 amino acids. The DNA for the CDR3 is TGTGCCAGCAGCTTAGGTCAGGGGGCTGCCGGGGAGCTGTTTTTT. It yields the protein CASSLGQGAAGELFF.

This sequence joins TRBV19 and TRBJ1-3; D might be TRBD1 (5 bases). The germline CDR1 and CDR2 sequences are LNHDA and SQIVND (reference sequence). This CDR3 contains 13 residues. Trimming pared 5 bases from V and 2 bases from J, leaving 7 bases between. The CDR3, as DNA: TGTGCCAGTAGTGCAGGGACTGGAAACACCATATATTTT. This codes for CASSAGTGNTIYF.